These 4 T cell receptor beta chains came from one sample sequenced in a study of T-cell memory formation after mild COVID-19. TCRdb recomputed calls from the 5' RACE reads with MiXCR, one row per CDR3 protein. The table has some 410,000 distinct CDR3 sequences, 23% seen once; the top ten hold around 13%. Specimen: PBMCs or a T cell subset sorted from them (not recorded which). All receptors derive from an adult woman who had mild COVID-19 (a few samples of this study predate the infection). Cell type and time point are not known.

The rearrangement uses TRBV7-6 and TRBJ2-1, with 10 bases lining up with TRBD2. Germline V gene data show CDR1 as SGHVS and CDR2 as FNYEAQ. CDR3 length equals 17 residues. The ends lost 5 bases at V and 9 bases at J; junction bases unmatched: 16. CDR3 sequence (DNA): TGTGCCAGCAGCCTTTTCACTAGCGGGGTAGAAGGGGGTGAGCAGTTCTTC. Translation gives CASSLFTSGVEGGEQFF. The complete variable domain, with remaining parts taken from reference TRBV7-6 and TRBJ2-1, reads GAGVSQSPRYKVTKRGQDVALRCDPISGHVSLYWYRQALGQGPEFLTYFNYEAQQDKSGLPNDRFSAERPEGSISTLTIQRTEQRDSAMYRCASSLFTSGVEGGEQFFGPGTRLTVL.

This chain links TRBV7-3 with TRBJ2-1; no clear D. The CDR3 extends over 14 amino acids. Germline CDR1 reads SGHTA; CDR2 reads FQGTGA. Trimming removed 5 bases at V and 5 bases at J, with 13 bases between. The CDR3 bases are TGTGCCAGCAGCCCCTCGGCTTTAGACAATGAGCAGTTCTTC. It translates to CASSPSALDNEQFF.

The sample holds a few counts of this clonotype. The chain employs TRBV7-8 and TRBJ1-4; weak D call: TRBD1 (5 bases). V dropped 0 bases and J dropped 2 bases, with 16 bases sitting between them. The CDR3 contains 18 residues. CDR1 SGHVS and CDR2 FQNEAQ come from the germline V gene. CDR3 protein: CASSLASPGGSTNEKLFF. The CDR3 DNA reads TGTGCCAGCAGCTTAGCGTCTCCCGGGGGGTCTACTAATGAAAAACTGTTTTTT.

This chain uses TRBV7-2 with TRBJ2-1; D might be TRBD2 (5 bases). The germline gives CDR1 SGHTA, CDR2 FQGNSA. This CDR3 has 14 amino acids. The V and J ends lost 5 bases and 7 bases respectively, with 15 bases between them. In DNA form, the CDR3 reads TGTGCCAGCAGCCCCGGACTCTCGATTAATGAGCAGTTCTTC. It yields the protein CASSPGLSINEQFF. Combining the CDR3 with reference TRBV7-2 and TRBJ2-1 gives the whole variable domain GAGVSQSPSNKVTEKGKDVELRCDPISGHTALYWYRQSLGQGLEFLIYFQGNSAPDKSGLPSDRFSAERTGGSVSTLTIQRTQQEDSAVYLCASSPGLSINEQFFGPGTRLTVL.